The 28 T cell receptor beta chains presented below share a single source sample, sequenced in a study of T cells in Graves' hyperthyroidism and ophthalmopathy. Amplified TCR beta CDR3 regions derived from RNA transcripts. RT-PCR in the first round (using the HTBI primer set) targeted the TCR CDR3. Each CDR3 protein is one row after TCRdb ran MiXCR on the multiplex PCR reads. Of 550,000 to 700,000 distinct CDR3 sequences in the sample, about 43% were seen once. The specimen sequenced was peripheral blood or thyroid tissue (not recorded which). The source of these receptors is an adult woman with Graves' disease, either hyperthyroidism or ophthalmopathy (not recorded which).

The chain couples TRBV20-1 to TRBJ2-5; D is perhaps TRBD2 (7 bases). The V end was cut by 1 base, the J end by 5 bases, with 17 bases between. This CDR3 region has 15 residues. Germline-derived CDR1 and CDR2 are DFQATT and SNEGSKA (reference sequence). The chain's CDR3 is CSARVGGDPMETQYF. CDR3 nucleotide sequence: TGCAGTGCTAGAGTAGGGGGGGACCCGATGGAGACCCAGTACTTC.

The J gene is TRBJ1-1, the V gene TRBV2, with D perhaps TRBD1 (6 bases). Per the germline V gene, CDR1 is SNHLY and CDR2 is FYNNEI. CDR3 length: 16 amino acids. Trimming removed 5 bases from V and 1 base from J, with 17 bases in between. The CDR3: CASSFLPGARNTEAFF. In DNA, the CDR3 is TGTGCCAGCAGTTTTCTTCCAGGGGCTAGGAACACTGAAGCTTTCTTT.

At least ten counts were recorded for this clonotype. The chain recombines TRBV12-3 or TRBV12-4 with TRBJ2-2; 9 bases match TRBD1. V lost 7 bases to trimming and J lost 3 bases; unmatched junction nucleotides: 6. This CDR3 has 15 amino acids. CDR3 amino acids: CASTSGQGDTGELFF. The DNA for the CDR3 is TGTGCCAGCACCTCGGGACAGGGCGACACCGGGGAGCTGTTTTTT.

Comments on this clonotype: The junction and the germline gene differ at one end; a read error may be behind it. The rearrangement uses TRBV7-2 and TRBJ1-3; 11 bases align to TRBD1. Germline assignment: CDR1 SGHTA and CDR2 FQGNSA. The CDR3 consists of 16 residues. The CDR3 sequence: CASSLGTGGSGDTIYF. The CDR3 DNA follows: TGTGCCAGCAGCTTAGGGACAGGGGGCTCTGGAGACACCATATATTTT.

The genes are TRBV10-1 and TRBJ1-5, with 8 positions matching TRBD1. Germline CDR1 and CDR2: WNHNN and SYGVQD (reference sequence). J lost 10 bases, V lost 4 bases, and 9 bases had no gene match. The length of the CDR3 is 14 residues. Here the CDR3 DNA reads TGCGCCAGCAGTGCTAGGGCAGGGGGCAATCCCCAGCATTTT. Its translation is CASSARAGGNPQHF.

As concerns this clonotype: Mismatch with germline at one junction end may stem from a read error. The chain carries TRBV5-1 and TRBJ2-2, with D unclear. The CDR3 has 14 residues. Germline V lookup: CDR1 SGHRS, CDR2 YFSETQ. The CDR3 region is CASSLGSATGELFF. CDR3 sequence (DNA): TGTGCCAGCAGCTTAGGGTCGGCCACCGGGGAGCTGTTTTTT.

This sequence joins TRBV29-1 and TRBJ2-7; D gene unclear. This CDR3 comprises 12 residues. V was cut by 8 bases and J by 0 bases, with 11 bases left in between. Germline values: CDR1 SQVTM, CDR2 ANQGSEA. The CDR3 here is CSLAALSYEQYF. CDR3 DNA: TGCAGCTTGGCGGCCCTCTCCTACGAGCAGTACTTC.

This sequence joins TRBV10-2 and TRBJ1-1, with D possibly TRBD1 on 5 matching bases. CDR3 length equals 13 residues. The germline V and J ends were trimmed by 6 bases and 6 bases, with 14 bases remaining between them. CDR1 and CDR2 (germline): WSHSY, SAAADI. CDR3 region: CASRGDDRAEAFF. Here the CDR3 DNA reads TGCGCCAGCAGGGGGGACGATCGGGCTGAAGCTTTCTTT.

CDR3 nucleotide sequence: TGTGCCAGCAGTTTAGGGACAGGGGTAAATTCCCAGCATTTT. Amino acids: CASSLGTGVNSQHF. The J gene is TRBJ1-5, the V gene TRBV12-3 or TRBV12-4, with 9 bases that match TRBD1. The CDR3 spans 14 residues. V was clipped by 1 base and J by 11 bases; unmatched bases: 6.

This clonotype was picked up a small number of times. A much larger clone lies one base from this, so it may be a read error. This chain joins TRBV12-3 or TRBV12-4 and TRBJ2-5, with D unresolved. The CDR3 consists of 15 residues. CDR3 amino acids: CAGSLGSLLQETQYF. CDR3 sequence (DNA): TGTGCCGGCAGTTTAGGCAGCCTACTACAAGAGACCCAGTACTTC.

The J gene is TRBJ2-5, the V gene TRBV29-1; perhaps TRBD1 as D (5 bases). This CDR3 is 13 amino acids long. Between the trimmed V and J ends, which lost 4 bases and 5 bases, there was a span of 14 bases. Germline assignment: CDR1 SQVTM and CDR2 ANQGSEA. In DNA form, the CDR3 reads TGCAGCGTTGTCCCTGGGGCTATGGAGACCCAGTACTTC. Protein sequence: CSVVPGAMETQYF.

This clonotype was observed a handful of times. The rearrangement links TRBV12-3 or TRBV12-4 to TRBJ2-3; 7 bases match TRBD1. The CDR3 contains 13 residues. V shed 6 bases, J shed 4 bases, and the junction held 4 bases outside the gene matches. The chain's CDR3 is CASSPGTADTQYF. DNA for the CDR3: TGTGCCAGCAGCCCCGGGACAGCAGATACGCAGTATTTT.

In nucleotides, the CDR3 is TGTGCCACCAGTGCTTACAGGAATTCTGGGGCCAACGTCCTGACTTTC. Translation: CATSAYRNSGANVLTF. This rearrangement joins TRBV24-1 to TRBJ2-6, with D possibly TRBD1 on 5 matching bases. Trimming pared 5 bases from V and 1 base from J, leaving 11 bases between. This CDR3 comprises 16 residues. The germline V gene has CDR1 KGHDR and CDR2 SFDVKD.

CDR3 amino acids: CASSSAGGYEQYF. The CDR3 nucleotides are TGTGCCAGCAGCTCCGCCGGAGGCTACGAGCAGTACTTC. The chain recombines TRBV7-9 with TRBJ2-7, with D possibly matching TRBD2 (5 bases). The CDR3 totals 13 residues. Trimming removed 4 bases from V and 3 bases from J, with 10 bases in between. Germline V lookup: CDR1 SEHNR, CDR2 FQNEAQ (reference sequence).

The genes are TRBV10-3 and TRBJ1-1, with D possibly being TRBD1 (5 bases). V was trimmed by 3 bases and J by 1 base, leaving 9 bases between them. The germline CDR1 and CDR2 sequences are ENHRY and SYGVKD. This CDR3 has 14 amino acids. As DNA, the CDR3 is TGTGCCATCAGTGACCGAGGACAGAACACTGAAGCTTTCTTT. Translating gives CAISDRGQNTEAFF.

This clonotype was recorded at least ten times. This chain connects TRBV27 to TRBJ1-5; no reliable D call. V was trimmed by 3 bases and J by 5 bases, leaving 8 bases between them. Germline V CDR1 and CDR2: MNHEY, SMNVEV (reference sequence). The CDR3 is made up of 13 amino acids. The CDR3 sequence is CASSFGAHQPQHF. For the CDR3, the DNA is TGTGCCAGCAGTTTTGGCGCTCATCAGCCCCAGCATTTT.

A remark on this clonotype: The final CDR3 position lacks the conserved phenylalanine or tryptophan, pointing to a likely read error. V usage is TRBV6-2 or TRBV6-3 and J usage is TRBJ1-1; no clear D gene. CDR1 is MNHEY and CDR2 is SVGEGT in the germline V gene. V was pared by 6 bases and J by 0 bases, with 23 bases between. The CDR3 consists of 18 residues. DNA of the CDR3: TGTGCCAGCAGCCCTATCGCTGGGCGCCGAATAATGAACACTGAAGCTTTCTGT. Translating gives CASSPIAGRRIMNTEAFC.

The chain is built from TRBV7-6 and TRBJ2-7, with 10 bases matching TRBD2. The CDR3 has 15 amino acids. V lost 1 base to trimming and J lost 3 bases; unmatched junction nucleotides: 3. Germline assignment: CDR1 SGHVS and CDR2 FNYEAQ. This CDR3 reads CASSLGAGGVYEQYF. The CDR3 nucleotides are TGTGCCAGCAGCTTAGGAGCGGGAGGGGTCTACGAGCAGTACTTC.

This chain uses TRBV19 with TRBJ2-7; 8 bases align to TRBD1. V was clipped by 5 bases and J by 8 bases; unmatched bases: 20. Germline CDR1 reads LNHDA; CDR2 reads SQIVND (reference sequence). The CDR3 has 17 amino acids. CDR3 DNA: TGTGCCAGTAGTTCACTTTCCGGACAGGGCAATCAGCCCCAGCAGTACTTC. Translated: CASSSLSGQGNQPQQYF.

Many counts were recorded for this clonotype. The chain couples TRBV6-5 to TRBJ1-2; D not certain. The ends were cut back, 0 bases at V and 4 bases at J, with 9 bases in the middle. Germline lookup yields CDR1 MNHEY and CDR2 SVGAGI. This CDR3 comprises 14 residues. CDR3 sequence reads: CASSYSKAGYGYTF. Here the CDR3 DNA reads TGTGCCAGCAGTTACTCTAAGGCTGGCTATGGCTACACCTTC.

This clonotype came up many times. The chain is built from TRBV12-3 or TRBV12-4 and TRBJ2-7, with TRBD2 matching over 8 bases. With 5 bases clipped from V and 10 bases from J, the junction kept 10 bases outside the gene matches. The CDR3 length is 13 residues. CDR3 in DNA: TGTGCCAGCAGTCTTGGCGCGGGGGGAGAACAGTACTTC. This codes for CASSLGAGGEQYF.

The CDR3 nucleotides read TGTGCCATCAGTGGGTATAATGAAAAACTGTTTTTT. Protein: CAISGYNEKLFF. This chain links TRBV10-3 with TRBJ1-4; D gene uncertain. Between the trimmed V and J ends, which lost 4 bases and 4 bases, there was a span of 4 bases. Germline V CDR1 and CDR2: ENHRY, SYGVKD. The CDR3 totals 12 residues.

V is TRBV7-8 and J is TRBJ2-7, with D perhaps TRBD2 (5 bases). The V gene lost 4 bases and the J gene lost 7 bases, with 14 bases spanning the gap. Germline lookup yields CDR1 SGHVS and CDR2 FQNEAQ. This CDR3 region has 13 residues. The CDR3 is CASSSLGASEQYF. The CDR3 DNA reads as TGTGCCAGCAGCTCTCTGGGAGCGTCTGAGCAGTACTTC.

This clonotype was detected many times. The V call is TRBV7-6, the J call TRBJ2-7; 9 bases are shared with TRBD1. The ends lost 5 bases at V and 5 bases at J; junction bases unmatched: 10. The CDR3 is 15 amino acids. CDR1 and CDR2 from the germline V gene are SGHVS and FNYEAQ. The CDR3 loop is CASSTPGTGWHEQYF. The CDR3 region has the DNA TGTGCCAGCAGCACGCCCGGGACAGGGTGGCACGAGCAGTACTTC.

This clonotype was counted many times. At one end the junction does not follow the germline gene, possibly because of a read error. The chain is built from TRBV6-6 and TRBJ1-2, with D hard to call. CDR1 and CDR2 (germline): MNHNY, SVGAGI (reference sequence). The CDR3 spans 8 residues. CDR3 sequence: CASGSQYF. The CDR3 bases are TGTGCCAGCGGGTCTCAATATTTC.

The chain employs TRBV5-1 and TRBJ1-4; a possible D gene is TRBD1 (5 bases). Germline V gives CDR1 SGHRS, CDR2 YFSETQ. The length of the CDR3 is 15 residues. Trimming left V 3 bases short and J 7 bases short, with 16 bases between. The chain's CDR3 is CASSSGPSVGEKLFF. The CDR3 DNA reads as TGCGCCAGCAGCTCGGGACCGTCGGTTGGTGAAAAACTGTTTTTT.

The V gene is TRBV7-2, the J gene TRBJ1-4; D call uncertain. V was trimmed by 5 bases and J by 8 bases, leaving 12 bases between them. The CDR3 consists of 13 residues. Germline lookup yields CDR1 SGHTA and CDR2 FQGNSA. The CDR3 sequence is CASSGRVEEKLFF. The CDR3 DNA reads TGTGCCAGCAGCGGGCGGGTGGAGGAAAAACTGTTTTTT.

Worth noting for this clonotype: Possible read error: a much larger clone is one base away. The chain has TRBV5-1 and TRBJ2-5; D call uncertain. Trimming took 5 bases from V and 1 from J, leaving 18 bases between them. Per the germline V gene, CDR1 is SGHRS and CDR2 is YFSETQ. This CDR3 is 16 amino acids long. Written as DNA, the CDR3 is TGCGCCAGCAGAACCCGGACGGGTACTCGCCAAGAGACCCAGTACTTC. Amino acid sequence: CASRTRTGTRQETQYF.